Shown below are 27 T cell receptor beta chains from a single sample sequenced in a study of blood T cell repertoires in COVID-19 (dated by TCRdb to 2018 to 2021). The library was produced with the immunoSEQ multiplex PCR assay. TCRdb obtained this table from immuneACCESS and retained in-frame rearrangements with V and J assigned. These tables miss some clones; where compared with another copy, unresolved V genes account for less than half of the shortfall, and the remainder is unexplained. Across this sample there are roughly 53,000 clones, with approximately 80% seen only once. The ten largest make up roughly 45% of the sample. What was sequenced was peripheral blood. These receptor sequences come from a man aged 65 to 79 with active or convalescent COVID-19.

The table lists this clone with a few counts. The chain has TRBV5-5 and TRBJ1-5; D is possibly TRBD1 (5 bases). CDR3 length: 17 residues. Germline V gives CDR1 SGHKS, CDR2 YYEKEE (reference sequence). Deletions cut 0 bases from V and 3 bases from J, with 16 bases between. Here the CDR3 reads CASSLDLGGALNQPQHF. CDR3 coding DNA: TGTGCCAGCAGCTTGGATCTGGGAGGGGCCCTCAATCAGCCCCAGCATTTT. Supplemented by reference TRBV5-5 and TRBJ1-5, the full variable domain reads DAGVTQSPTHLIKTRGQQVTLRCSPISGHKSVSWYQQVLGQGPQFIFQYYEKEERGRGNFPDRFSARQFPNYSSELNVNALLLGDSALYLCASSLDLGGALNQPQHFGDGTRLSIL.

The table lists this clone with many counts. Within the sample, other DNA sequences also encode this same CDR3. The CDR3, as DNA: TGTGCCAGCAGCTTAACGGACGAGCAGTACTTC. Its protein product is CASSLTDEQYF. The chain is built from TRBV11-3 and TRBJ2-7; D gene uncertain. V lost 2 bases to trimming and J lost 5 bases, with 4 bases between them. The CDR3 extends over 11 amino acids. CDR1 SGHNT and CDR2 YENEEA come from the germline V gene.

The genes are TRBV9 and TRBJ2-5, with 7 positions matching TRBD2. CDR3 length: 17 amino acids. Germline trimming cut 0 bases from V and 2 bases from J; bases unmatched to any gene: 10. Germline CDR1 and CDR2: SGDLS and YYNGEE. The CDR3 sequence: CASSVGLGGDLQETQYF. In DNA, the CDR3 is TGTGCCAGCAGCGTAGGTTTGGGGGGGGATCTTCAAGAGACCCAGTACTTC.

V usage is TRBV14 and J usage is TRBJ1-1, with a tentative D call TRBD1 (5 bases). Trimming shortened V by 5 bases and J by 6 bases, and 7 bases separated the two germline ends. The CDR3 loop spans 11 amino acids. Germline V CDR1 and CDR2: SGHDN, FVKESK. CDR3 DNA sequence: TGTGCCAGCAGCTGGGGGGCTGAAGCTTTCTTT. Protein: CASSWGAEAFF. Complete variable domain (other parts from reference TRBV14 and TRBJ1-1): EAGVTQFPSHSVIEKGQTVTLRCDPISGHDNLYWYRRVMGKEIKFLLHFVKESKQDESGMPNNRFLAERTGGTYSTLKVQPAELEDSGVYFCASSWGAEAFFGQGTRLTVV.

This sequence joins TRBV25-1 and TRBJ2-3, with TRBD2 matching 7 bases. This CDR3 region has 14 residues. After removal of 5 bases from V and 0 bases from J, the junction contained 2 bases not matched to a gene. The germline CDR1 and CDR2 sequences are MGHDK and SYGVNS. DNA of the CDR3: TGTGCCAGCAGTCGGGGGGATAGCACAGATACGCAGTATTTT. Translated: CASSRGDSTDTQYF.

The V call is TRBV5-1, the J call TRBJ1-4; D ambiguous. Trimming pared 5 bases from V and 8 bases from J, leaving 10 bases between. In germline, CDR1 is SGHRS, CDR2 YFSETQ. The CDR3 length is 12 residues. The CDR3 DNA reads TGCGCCAGCAGTCGGCGAGGGGAAAAACTGTTTTTT. Residues: CASSRRGEKLFF.

This chain uses TRBV18 with TRBJ1-4; D unclear. V gave up 1 base and J gave up 6 bases, with 9 bases separating them. The CDR3 loop spans 14 amino acids. Per germline, CDR1 KGHSH and CDR2 LQKENI. CDR3 DNA sequence: TGTGCCAGCTCACCACTCGAGGGATATGAAAAACTGTTTTTT. Residues: CASSPLEGYEKLFF. The full variable domain, in which reference TRBV18 and TRBJ1-4 provide the parts outside the CDR3, is NAGVMQNPRHLVRRRGQEARLRCSPMKGHSHVYWYRQLPEEGLKFMVYLQKENIIDESGMPKERFSAEFPKEGPSILRIQQVVRGDSAAYFCASSPLEGYEKLFFGSGTQLSVL.

This clone came up many times. The CDR3 DNA sequence: TGTGCCAGCAGCGCCTCCGGGACAGGGGGAAATGAGCAGTTCTTC. This gives the protein CASSASGTGGNEQFF. The chain couples TRBV9 to TRBJ2-1; TRBD1 aligns across 11 bases. This CDR3 is built from 15 residues. Germline V lookup: CDR1 SGDLS, CDR2 YYNGEE. The V gene end was trimmed by 3 bases and the J gene end by 7 bases; junction bases not matched to a gene: 6.

The V call is TRBV7-2, the J call TRBJ1-5, with D perhaps TRBD1 (5 bases). V gave up 1 base and J gave up 3 bases, with 13 bases separating them. CDR3 length equals 16 residues. The germline gives CDR1 SGHTA, CDR2 FQGNSA. The CDR3 DNA sequence: TGTGCCAGCAGCTTAGGGTCAGGGAAAATCAATCAGCCCCAGCATTTT. Its translation is CASSLGSGKINQPQHF.

The chain has TRBV6-5 and TRBJ2-1, with D uncertain. CDR3 length: 12 residues. Germline V gene sequence: CDR1 MNHEY, CDR2 SVGAGI. The V gene lost 8 bases and the J gene lost 3 bases, with 8 bases spanning the gap. CDR3 residues: CASGLHYNEQFF. The CDR3 nucleotides are TGTGCCAGCGGTTTACACTACAATGAGCAGTTCTTC.

V is TRBV18 and J is TRBJ1-1, with D unclear. Germline V gives CDR1 KGHSH, CDR2 LQKENI. V lost 2 bases, J lost 4 bases, and 17 bases lay in between. There are 16 residues in the CDR3. CDR3 residues: CASSPSGKRELTEAFF. The DNA for the CDR3 is TGTGCCAGCTCACCAAGTGGGAAAAGGGAGCTCACTGAAGCTTTCTTT.

V and J are TRBV27 and TRBJ1-6; TRBD1 is a possible D gene (5 bases). Germline values: CDR1 MNHEY, CDR2 SMNVEV (reference sequence). Trimming pared 2 bases from V and 5 bases from J, leaving 16 bases between. CDR3 length equals 17 residues. CDR3 loop: CASSLIGGTANNSPLHF. The CDR3, as DNA: TGTGCCAGCAGTTTAATAGGCGGGACGGCCAATAATTCACCCCTCCACTTT.

This clone was picked up many times. CDR3 nucleotide sequence: TGTGCCAGCAGGCTGACAGGGGCGAACACTGAAGCTTTCTTT. Amino acids: CASRLTGANTEAFF. The chain links TRBV28 to TRBJ1-1; TRBD1 matches at 8 bases. Germline assignment: CDR1 MDHEN and CDR2 SYDVKM. The CDR3 loop spans 14 amino acids. V dropped 6 bases and J dropped 1; count of bases not matched to a gene: 4.

The chain recombines TRBV28 with TRBJ2-1; TRBD2 is a possible D gene (6 bases). There are 17 residues in the CDR3. V lost 5 bases to trimming and J lost 4 bases, with 21 bases between them. In germline, CDR1 is MDHEN, CDR2 SYDVKM. The CDR3, as DNA: TGTGCCAGCAGTCCCCTTTATGTTAGCGGACTATACAATGAGCAGTTCTTC. Its translation: CASSPLYVSGLYNEQFF. Using reference TRBV28 and TRBJ2-1 for the parts outside the CDR3, the full variable domain is DVKVTQSSRYLVKRTGEKVFLECVQDMDHENMFWYRQDPGLGLRLIYFSYDVKMKEKGDIPEGYSVSREKKERFSLILESASTNQTSMYLCASSPLYVSGLYNEQFFGPGTRLTVL.

The chain carries TRBV7-3 and TRBJ1-6, with a possible D match to TRBD1 (5 bases). V was pared by 3 bases and J by 5 bases, with 8 bases between. In germline, CDR1 is SGHTA, CDR2 FQGTGA. There are 14 residues in the CDR3. The CDR3 coding sequence is TGTGCCAGCAGCTTGGGGGGGAATAATTCACCCCTCCACTTT. It yields the protein CASSLGGNNSPLHF.

The chain recombines TRBV4-1 with TRBJ1-2; tentative D call: TRBD1 (6 bases). Trimming cost V 4 bases and J 8 bases, with 23 bases left between them. The CDR3 is 16 residues long. Germline loops: CDR1 MGHRA, CDR2 YSYEKL. The DNA of the CDR3 is TGCGCCAGCAGCCTCGGAGTGGGGGCGGATTTAGTAGGCTACACCTTC. Amino acid sequence: CASSLGVGADLVGYTF.

This chain joins TRBV5-1 and TRBJ2-2, with D possibly being TRBD2 (7 bases). The length of the CDR3 is 14 residues. CDR1 SGHRS and CDR2 YFSETQ come from the germline V gene. V lost 5 bases to trimming and J lost 5 bases, with 13 bases between them. The CDR3 coding sequence is TGCGCCAGCAGTAAAGGGGGGGAAACCGGGGAGCTGTTTTTT. Protein product: CASSKGGETGELFF.

The chain has TRBV29-1 and TRBJ1-1; D is perhaps TRBD1 (6 bases). Trimming removed 3 bases from V and 4 bases from J, with 15 bases in between. The CDR3 sequence is 14 residues long. Germline CDR1 and CDR2: SQVTM and ANQGSEA. The CDR3 nucleotides are TGCAGCGTTGATGAGGCAGGGGTGGGCACTGAAGCTTTCTTT. Translating it yields CSVDEAGVGTEAFF.

This chain joins TRBV28 and TRBJ2-1, with 9 bases aligning to TRBD2. Trimming at V came to 3 bases and at J to 10 bases, leaving 10 bases not matched to a gene. Looked up from germline, CDR1 is MDHEN and CDR2 is SYDVKM. This CDR3 spans 15 amino acids. CDR3 nucleotides: TGTGCCAGCAGTTTGGCGGGGGGGTGGACGTGGGAGCAGTTCTTC. This gives the protein CASSLAGGWTWEQFF.

This clone was found once. The chain combines TRBV10-3 with TRBJ2-3; 9 positions agree with TRBD2. V shed 8 bases and J 4 bases; nucleotides not matched to a gene: 10. Looked up from germline, CDR1 is ENHRY and CDR2 is SYGVKD. CDR3 length: 15 amino acids. This chain's CDR3 is CAIGRKAGGSDTQYF. The CDR3 DNA reads TGTGCCATCGGGCGAAAAGCGGGGGGCTCAGATACGCAGTATTTT.

V and J are TRBV7-9 and TRBJ2-5; D may be TRBD1 (6 bases). V was clipped by 1 base and J by 2 bases, with 14 bases between them. The CDR3 contains 16 residues. The germline CDR1 and CDR2 sequences are SEHNR and FQNEAQ (reference sequence). The CDR3 loop reads CASSLGGPRGQETQYF. As DNA, the CDR3 is TGTGCCAGCAGCTTAGGAGGACCGAGGGGGCAAGAGACCCAGTACTTC.

Only a few counts were recorded for this clone. The chain combines TRBV7-6 with TRBJ2-7; 7 bases are a match to TRBD1. This CDR3 comprises 14 residues. V shed 5 bases and J 5 bases; nucleotides not matched to a gene: 9. Germline CDR1 SGHVS, CDR2 FNYEAQ. The CDR3 DNA is TGTGCCAGCAGCATATCGACAGGGACGGACGAGCAGTACTTC. Its translation is CASSISTGTDEQYF.

The rearrangement links TRBV7-2 to TRBJ1-1; 11 bases agree with TRBD1. Trimming removed 4 bases from V and 4 bases from J; junction bases left unmatched: 5. This CDR3 is built from 15 residues. Germline CDR1 SGHTA, CDR2 FQGNSA. The chain's CDR3 is CASSSDRGPGTEAFF. The CDR3 bases are TGTGCCAGCAGCTCGGACAGGGGGCCGGGCACTGAAGCTTTCTTT.

The table lists this clone with a few counts. The chain uses TRBV27 and TRBJ1-5; D unresolved. Germline loops: CDR1 MNHEY, CDR2 SMNVEV (reference sequence). V lost 2 bases and J lost 3, with 8 bases in between. CDR3 size: 14 residues. DNA for the CDR3: TGTGCCAGCAGTTTAAGAGGTAACAATCAGCCCCAGCATTTT. This translates into CASSLRGNNQPQHF.

The chain links TRBV6-5 to TRBJ2-2, with a weak D call TRBD1 (6 bases). Germline CDR1 and CDR2: MNHEY and SVGAGI. V gave up 0 bases and J gave up 5 bases, with 13 bases separating them. The CDR3 totals 16 residues. In nucleotides, the CDR3 is TGTGCCAGCAGTTACTCGATCCCGAGGGGGACCGGGGAGCTGTTTTTT. This sequence encodes CASSYSIPRGTGELFF.

V usage is TRBV25-1 and J usage is TRBJ1-5; a possible D gene is TRBD1 (6 bases). CDR3 length: 14 amino acids. Germline V gives CDR1 MGHDK, CDR2 SYGVNS. The V gene lost 5 bases and the J gene lost 1 base, with 9 bases spanning the gap. CDR3 coding DNA: TGTGCCAGCAGTCTCGGACAGAGCAATCAGCCCCAGCATTTT. Translated, it gives CASSLGQSNQPQHF.

The chain couples TRBV4-3 to TRBJ1-2, with D unresolved. Germline-derived CDR1 and CDR2 are LGHNA and YSLEER. V dropped 3 bases and J dropped 4 bases, with 9 bases sitting between them. The CDR3 sequence is 13 residues long. The CDR3 loop reads CASSHTGTYGYTF. The CDR3 DNA is TGCGCCAGCAGCCACACGGGAACCTATGGCTACACCTTC.